Presented here are 30 T cell receptor beta chains from one specimen sequenced in a study of blood T cells in healthy people across ages (dated by TCRdb to between 2015 and 2016). The library was built by means of 5' RACE. TCRdb shows the sequencer as Illumina HiSeq 2500. A second roughly 6 to 12 cycle PCR used a sample-barcoded 5' primer and a J-beta primer mix. TCRdb cleaned the public reads at Q25 with fastp, built clones with MiXCR and kept in-frame beta chains. Every entry covers one CDR3 protein and lists the most common genes and DNA from its rows. The sample table contains approximately 780,000 distinct CDR3 sequences; only one count was recorded for roughly 25% of them. Roughly 3.1% of the sample lies in the top ten. These data also formed part of another study, on T cells of mothers and their children.

Sequencing was done on a sample of blood. All receptors come from a boy under 18 in good health.

This clonotype has just a few counts. The V and J genes are TRBV20-1 and TRBJ2-7; 10 bases are a match to TRBD1. Trimming took 3 bases from V and 1 from J; bases not matched to a gene: 6. CDR1 is DFQATT, CDR2 SNEGSKA, per germline (reference sequence). The CDR3 is 15 amino acids. The CDR3 sequence: CSASTGTGVSYEQYF. The CDR3, as DNA: TGCAGTGCTAGTACCGGGACAGGGGTGTCCTACGAGCAGTACTTC.

This clonotype has a handful of counts. The V gene is TRBV12-3 or TRBV12-4, the J gene TRBJ2-2, with D tentatively TRBD1 (6 bases). The CDR3 has 13 amino acids. Trimming shortened V by 7 bases and J by 8 bases, and 14 bases separated the two germline ends. The CDR3 reads CASTAQGWGELFF. CDR3 in DNA: TGTGCCAGCACTGCCCAGGGGTGGGGGGAGCTGTTTTTT.

The chain links TRBV4-1 to TRBJ2-1; TRBD1 aligns across 10 bases. TRBJ2-5 matches the DNA end more closely, so the J call is doubtful. The CDR3 extends over 17 amino acids. Germline V lookup: CDR1 MGHRA, CDR2 YSYEKL. This chain's CDR3 is CASSQDSTGGLGKTQYF. The CDR3 DNA reads TGCGCCAGCAGCCAAGATTCGACAGGGGGCTTGGGAAAGACCCAGTACTTC.

This chain joins TRBV18 and TRBJ2-3, with 12 bases matching TRBD1. Germline V gene data show CDR1 as KGHSH and CDR2 as LQKENI. The CDR3 covers 18 residues. The V gene end was trimmed by 6 bases and the J gene end by 2 bases; junction bases not matched to a gene: 12. Written as DNA, the CDR3 is TGTGCCAGCTCCCCTCTGGGACAGGGGGCTCGAATCACAGATACGCAGTATTTT. Translating it yields CASSPLGQGARITDTQYF.

Remarks on this clonotype: One junction end disagrees with the germline gene, perhaps due to a read error. This sequence joins TRBV5-6 and TRBJ2-5; 12 bases align to TRBD2. CDR1 is SGHDT, CDR2 YYEEEE, per germline. This CDR3 is built from 15 residues. The CDR3 protein is CASSLFASGGETLYF. The CDR3 nucleotides read TGTGCCAGCAGCTTGTTTGCTAGCGGGGGGGAGACCCTGTACTTC.

The CDR3 protein is CASSLGTALNQPQHF. The CDR3 DNA sequence: TGTGCCAGCAGTTTAGGGACAGCTCTAAATCAGCCCCAGCATTTT. The V call is TRBV12-3 or TRBV12-4, the J call TRBJ1-5, with D perhaps matching TRBD1 (6 bases). The CDR3 sequence is 15 residues long. Trimming left V 1 base short and J 4 bases short, with 11 bases between.

This chain connects TRBV19 to TRBJ1-5; a weak D match, TRBD1 (6 bases). V was trimmed by 6 bases and J by 5 bases, leaving 17 bases between them. The CDR3 totals 15 residues. CDR1 and CDR2 (germline): LNHDA, SQIVND (reference sequence). The CDR3 sequence: CASRRHREIYQPQHF. Written as DNA, the CDR3 is TGTGCCAGTAGGAGGCACAGGGAAATTTATCAGCCCCAGCATTTT.

The chain couples TRBV30 to TRBJ2-5, with D perhaps TRBD1 (5 bases). The DNA end favors TRBJ2-1, so the J call may be wrong. The CDR3 spans 16 residues. CDR1 and CDR2 (germline): GTSNPN, SVGIG (reference sequence). In DNA, the CDR3 is TGTGCCTGGATGTTTACAGGCGGATTAGGTTGGGATGAGCAGTTCTTC. Translated: CAWMFTGGLGWDEQFF.

This clonotype was counted many times. The J gene is TRBJ2-7, the V gene TRBV5-1, with D possibly called TRBD1 or TRBD2 (5 bases each). This CDR3 has 11 residues. V lost 5 bases and J 4 bases, leaving 7 bases between the germline ends. Germline V gene lookup returns CDR1 SGHRS and CDR2 YFSETQ. This CDR3 reads CASRGEYEQYF. Written as DNA, the CDR3 is TGCGCCAGCAGGGGGGAGTACGAGCAGTACTTC.

This clonotype was observed a handful of times. The chain employs TRBV27 and TRBJ2-5, with D uncertain. The closer fit of TRBJ2-7 to the DNA end suggests the J call may be wrong. The CDR3 is 14 residues long. CDR1 and CDR2 from the germline V gene are MNHEY and SMNVEV (reference sequence). The CDR3, as DNA: TGTGCCAGCAGTTTATCAGGTCTTTCCTACGAGCAGTACTTC. This encodes CASSLSGLSYEQYF.

This clonotype was recorded a few times. The chain is built from TRBV7-6 and TRBJ1-3; D may be TRBD1 (5 bases). This CDR3 region has 17 residues. Trimming stripped 5 bases from V and 4 bases from J, with 21 bases between. The V gene's germline CDR1 is SGHVS and CDR2 FNYEAQ. DNA of the CDR3: TGTGCCAGCAGCCCAGCGATGGGGAACAGGAGGGGAAACACCATATATTTT. This encodes CASSPAMGNRRGNTIYF.

V gene TRBV27 combines with J gene TRBJ2-7; 9 nucleotides line up with TRBD2. The V gene's germline CDR1 is MNHEY and CDR2 SMNVEV (reference sequence). After removal of 4 bases from V and 2 bases from J, the junction contained 9 bases not matched to a gene. The CDR3 has 16 amino acids. This CDR3 is CASSSIAGEKTYEQYF. CDR3 DNA: TGTGCCAGCAGTTCCATAGCGGGGGAAAAAACCTACGAGCAGTACTTC.

This clonotype has ten or more counts. This chain joins TRBV11-2 and TRBJ2-5, with TRBD2 matching 9 bases. V shed 5 bases, J shed 5 bases, and the junction held 9 bases outside the gene matches. The CDR3 extends over 15 amino acids. The germline CDR1 and CDR2 sequences are SGHAT and FQNNGV. The CDR3 DNA follows: TGTGCCAGCAGCATGCGGGGGGGGGTTTTGGAGACCCAGTACTTC. This gives the protein CASSMRGGVLETQYF.

This clonotype came up a few times. The chain has TRBV3-1 and TRBJ1-1; D call uncertain. This CDR3 comprises 11 residues. Germline V gives CDR1 LGHDT, CDR2 YNNKEL (reference sequence). V lost 4 bases and J 6 bases, leaving 6 bases between the germline ends. The CDR3 reads CASSRQSEAFF. CDR3 nucleotide sequence: TGTGCCAGCAGCCGTCAATCTGAAGCTTTCTTT.

At least ten counts were recorded for this clonotype. The rearrangement uses TRBV7-9 and TRBJ2-5; 10 bases are a match to TRBD1. CDR1 is SEHNR, CDR2 FQNEAQ, per germline (reference sequence). J was trimmed by 5 bases and V by 6 bases; bases with no gene match: 6. CDR3 length: 14 residues. For the CDR3, the DNA is TGTGCCAGCAGTTCCGGGACAGGGGTCGAGACCCAGTACTTC. As protein: CASSSGTGVETQYF.

The chain joins TRBV5-1 to TRBJ2-7, with a tentative D call TRBD1 (6 bases). Trimming took 0 bases from V and 6 from J, leaving 10 bases between them. Germline CDR1 and CDR2: SGHRS and YFSETQ. The CDR3 extends over 13 amino acids. The CDR3 loop reads CASSLEGVSEQYF. CDR3 coding DNA: TGCGCCAGCAGCTTGGAGGGGGTGTCCGAGCAGTACTTC.

V is TRBV20-1 and J is TRBJ2-5; possibly TRBD1 for D (6 bases). The last part of the DNA fits TRBJ2-7 better; the J call may be wrong. This CDR3 has 13 amino acids. Per germline, CDR1 DFQATT and CDR2 SNEGSKA (reference sequence). This CDR3 is CSARQGKKREQYF. CDR3 DNA: TGCAGTGCTAGACAGGGGAAAAAACGCGAGCAGTACTTC.

This clonotype has just a few counts. The chain links TRBV12-3 or TRBV12-4 to TRBJ2-7; TRBD1 is a possible D gene (6 bases). The length of the CDR3 is 15 residues. With 6 bases removed from V and 0 bases from J, the gap between germline ends came to 15 bases. The CDR3 DNA reads TGTGCCAGCAGCCCGGGACACTCCGGCTCCTACGAGCAGTACTTC. It codes for CASSPGHSGSYEQYF.

This clonotype has a handful of counts. The chain combines TRBV5-1 with TRBJ2-6, with a possible D match to TRBD1 (6 bases). In germline, CDR1 is SGHRS, CDR2 YFSETQ. This CDR3 region has 16 residues. V gave up 4 bases and J gave up 0 bases, with 11 bases separating them. The CDR3: CASSILTGSGANVLTF. For the CDR3, the DNA is TGCGCCAGCAGCATACTGACAGGCTCTGGGGCCAACGTCCTGACTTTC.

This clonotype occurred a few times. At one end, the junction sequence differs from germline, possibly due to a read error. The rearrangement links TRBV4-1 to TRBJ2-1; 8 bases are a match to TRBD2. Germline V gene sequence: CDR1 MGHRA, CDR2 YSYEKL. This CDR3 spans 17 amino acids. The CDR3 protein is CASSRDSPGGVYNELFF. CDR3 in DNA: TGCGCCAGCAGCCGAGATTCCCCCGGGGGGGTGTACAATGAGCTGTTCTTC.

This clonotype was seen a few times. The chain links TRBV6-5 to TRBJ1-2; 8 bases fit TRBD1. V lost 7 bases to trimming and J lost 8 bases; unmatched junction nucleotides: 9. This CDR3 is built from 13 residues. CDR1 and CDR2 from the germline V gene are MNHEY and SVGAGI. CDR3 DNA sequence: TGTGCCAGCACACACCAGGGGGCGGCGGGCTACACCTTC. Translating gives CASTHQGAAGYTF.

This clonotype was seen just once. V gene TRBV9 combines with J gene TRBJ2-7, with 8 bases identical to TRBD2. J lost 3 bases, V lost 4 bases, and 6 bases had no gene match. This CDR3 has 14 residues. Germline CDR1 SGDLS, CDR2 YYNGEE. The CDR3 here is CASSPVGTSYEQYF. CDR3 DNA: TGTGCCAGCAGCCCCGTCGGGACTAGCTACGAGCAGTACTTC.

The rearrangement uses TRBV29-1 and TRBJ2-7, with D tentatively TRBD2 (5 bases). V dropped 5 bases and J dropped 6 bases, with 14 bases sitting between them. CDR3 length: 12 residues. The germline V gene has CDR1 SQVTM and CDR2 ANQGSEA. As DNA, the CDR3 is TGCAGCGTTAAATACGAGGGTAGCGAGCAGTACTTC. Protein sequence: CSVKYEGSEQYF.

There are a few counts of this clonotype. The chain joins TRBV11-2 to TRBJ2-7, with D perhaps TRBD1 (5 bases). This CDR3 is 12 amino acids long. Germline V gene sequence: CDR1 SGHAT, CDR2 FQNNGV. V lost 5 bases, J lost 6 bases, and 11 bases lay in between. The CDR3 sequence is CASSLRTTEQYF. As DNA, the CDR3 is TGTGCCAGCAGCCTACGGACAACCGAGCAGTACTTC.

This clonotype has just a few counts. V usage is TRBV7-9 and J usage is TRBJ2-6; 8 nucleotides line up with TRBD1. Germline CDR1 and CDR2: SEHNR and FQNEAQ (reference sequence). Trimming at V came to 4 bases and at J to 1 base, leaving 12 bases not matched to a gene. The CDR3 length is 19 residues. The DNA for the CDR3 is TGTGCCAGCAGCTCCTGGGACAGGTCTGCCCTGTCTGGGGCCAACGTCCTGACTTTC. This sequence encodes CASSSWDRSALSGANVLTF.

This clonotype turned up a few times. A junction end diverges from the germline sequence, so it may reflect a read error. This sequence joins TRBV6-5 and TRBJ2-2; 9 nucleotides match TRBD2. Germline V gene sequence: CDR1 MNHEY, CDR2 SVGAGI. The CDR3 loop spans 17 amino acids. The CDR3 reads CTSSYLRGGQGTGELFF. Written as DNA, the CDR3 is TGTACCAGCAGTTACTTGCGGGGGGGCCAAGGAACCGGGGAGCTGTTTTTT.

The chain links TRBV10-1 to TRBJ2-4; TRBD1 matches 7 bases. V was pared by 6 bases and J by 2 bases, with 4 bases of the junction left unmatched. The CDR3 runs to 14 residues. Per germline, CDR1 WNHNN and CDR2 SYGVQD (reference sequence). DNA for the CDR3: TGCGCCAGCAGCCCCAGGGGGTCCAAAAACATTCAGTACTTC. This sequence encodes CASSPRGSKNIQYF.

The chain has TRBV12-3 or TRBV12-4 and TRBJ2-7; D unresolved. The CDR3 consists of 13 residues. V shed 0 bases and J shed 6 bases, with 9 bases lying between them. DNA of the CDR3: TGTGCCAGCAGTTTAGCGCGCGACCTCGAGCAGTACTTC. Protein: CASSLARDLEQYF.

A few counts support this clonotype. This chain joins TRBV28 and TRBJ2-4; 8 bases line up with TRBD2. V shed 4 bases, J shed 1 base, and the junction held 6 bases outside the gene matches. The CDR3 runs to 16 residues. Germline CDR1 and CDR2: MDHEN and SYDVKM. The CDR3 DNA sequence: TGTGCCAGCAGTTCCGGCGGGGGGTGGGCCAAAAACATTCAGTACTTC. It codes for CASSSGGGWAKNIQYF.

This clonotype has ten or more counts. The chain couples TRBV5-1 to TRBJ2-5; D perhaps matches TRBD2 (6 bases). Per germline, CDR1 SGHRS and CDR2 YFSETQ. CDR3 length equals 12 residues. V lost 4 bases and J lost 4, with 8 bases in between. The CDR3 is CASSAGRETQYF. CDR3 nucleotide sequence: TGCGCCAGCAGCGCGGGAAGAGAGACCCAGTACTTC.